This T cell receptor (beta chain) originates from a study of Tregs in tolerant kidney transplant recipients. Recipients received nonmyeloablative bone marrow transplants from related graft donors, with transient mixed chimerism. Assay: immunoSEQ multiplex PCR; the TCRdb copy retains only in-frame clones and omits some. Of 50,000 to 65,000 clones in the sample, approximately 87% were seen once. V was clipped by 6 bases and J by 6 bases; unmatched bases: 10. Per germline, CDR1 LNHDA and CDR2 SQIVND (reference sequence). The CDR3 runs to 15 residues. The source material was CD4+ T cells from blood (PBMCs), sampled 6 months after the transplant. This rearrangement joins TRBV19 to TRBJ2-2, with 7 bases matching TRBD1. The receptor was derived from a human patient who received a combined kidney and bone marrow transplant. Some of these T cells may belong to the graft donor. CDR3 DNA sequence: TGTGCCAGTAGGAAGACAGGGTTGTTTTCCGGGGAGCTGTTTTTT. It yields the protein CASRKTGLFSGELFF.